This record concerns one TCR beta chain sequence. Trimming removed 0 bases at V and 0 bases at J, with 7 bases between. Per the germline V gene, CDR1 is SGHKS and CDR2 is YYEKEE (reference sequence). The CDR3 extends over 14 amino acids. The entry originates in a study of blood T cell repertoires in COVID-19. Across the whole study: Sample material is recorded as cDNA or gDNA derived from T cells, B-cell-depleted T cells, or PBMCs.

Seattle participants joined during active infection and were tracked over time. How the authors handled the data: Quantification of nucleated cells was approximated via reference gene primer amplification. Sequencing used immunoSEQ multiplex PCR; TCRdb keeps in-frame clones, though not all of them. V and J calls and clone size are copied from that table; D and trimming were computed from the DNA. The table includes 350,000 to 500,000 clones, 80% to 90% detected once. The chain uses TRBV5-5 and TRBJ2-7; D not resolved. Sequenced: peripheral blood. The clonotype was recovered from a man in his late teens or twenties with COVID-19, enrolled during active disease. The DNA of the CDR3 is TGTGCCAGCAGCTTGGGGCTCGCCTCCTACGAGCAGTACTTC. This encodes CASSLGLASYEQYF. Based on the CDR3 plus reference TRBV5-5 and TRBJ2-7, the full variable domain is DAGVTQSPTHLIKTRGQQVTLRCSPISGHKSVSWYQQVLGQGPQFIFQYYEKEERGRGNFPDRFSARQFPNYSSELNVNALLLGDSALYLCASSLGLASYEQYFGPGTRLTVT.